This T cell receptor (beta chain) was recorded in a study of glioma-infiltrating T cells after dendritic cell vaccination. For the study at large: Patients received autologous tumor lysate-pulsed dendritic cell vaccination between the early 2000s and the early 2010s.

This clone was detected once. Germline assignment: CDR1 SQVTM and CDR2 ANQGSEA. This CDR3 has 15 residues. The ends lost 4 bases at V and 3 bases at J; junction bases unmatched: 7. The primer mix had 60 V beta and 13 J beta primers. This table comes from immunoSEQ multiplex PCR, and its TCRdb copy is limited to in-frame clones, with some not included. The sample includes fewer than 85,000 clones, about 86% of them seen just once. The clonotype was recovered from a human donor with glioblastoma. The chain uses TRBV29-1 and TRBJ1-4, with 8 bases that match TRBD1. Here the sequenced sample was blood, taken before dendritic cell vaccination. In nucleotides, the CDR3 is TGCAGCGTTGGGACAGGGACGTTGGCTAATGAAAAACTGTTTTTT. Protein sequence: CSVGTGTLANEKLFF.